This paragraph covers one T cell receptor (beta chain) sequence. Its antigen is unknown. The protocol was immunoSEQ multiplex PCR, while the TCRdb copy is restricted to in-frame clones and leaves out a portion. The sample contains approximately 11,000 clones, around 74% of which appear only once. These data are taken from a study of vaccination effects on CD4 cells after COVID-19. CDR1 SGHRS and CDR2 YFSETQ come from the germline V gene. This CDR3 spans 12 amino acids. J gave up 8 bases and V 6 bases, and 5 bases lay outside the gene matches. ViraFEST used viral peptide pools to expand antigen-specific CD4+ T cells before sequencing. Scientists isolated CD4+ T cells after a roughly ten-day culture period ended. Vaccine recipients had no previous SARS-CoV-2 infection; their nucleocapsid antibodies were negative. Fresh IL-2-containing medium replaced half the medium on days 3 and 7.

This clonotype was obtained from a human donor who received a COVID-19 vaccine. The V gene is TRBV5-1, the J gene TRBJ2-7; TRBD1 aligns across 10 bases. Sequencing was performed on CD4+ T cells from PBMCs cultured with HCoV-229E spike peptides, taken before COVID-19 vaccination. The DNA of the CDR3 is TGCGCCAGCACCGGACAGGGGGGCCAGCAGTACTTC. Encoded protein: CASTGQGGQQYF.